These 16 T cell receptor beta chains originate from one sample sequenced in a study of cytomegalovirus exposure and HLA in healthy donors. The PCR employed 60 Vbeta primers together with 13 Jbeta primers. Here immunoSEQ multiplex PCR was the method, and the copy in TCRdb shows in-frame clones only, minus some. This sample contains over 200,000 clones. Sequencing input: PBMCs. These TCRs come from a woman in her twenties or thirties in good health and CMV-seropositive.

V usage is TRBV11-2 and J usage is TRBJ2-6, with 10 bases fitting TRBD1. Trimming removed 4 bases from V and 0 bases from J; junction bases left unmatched: 6. Germline V lookup: CDR1 SGHAT, CDR2 FQNNGV. The CDR3 has 18 residues. The CDR3 here is CASSSDRGVSSGANVLTF. The DNA of the CDR3 is TGTGCCAGCAGCTCGGACAGGGGGGTTAGCTCTGGGGCCAACGTCCTGACTTTC. The full variable domain, in which reference TRBV11-2 and TRBJ2-6 provide the parts outside the CDR3, is EAGVAQSPRYKIIEKRQSVAFWCNPISGHATLYWYQQILGQGPKLLIQFQNNGVVDDSQLPKDRFSAERLKGVDSTLKIQPAKLEDSAVYLCASSSDRGVSSGANVLTFGAGSRLTVL.

This chain joins TRBV10-3 and TRBJ2-3; the D gene is possibly TRBD1 (5 bases). V shed 0 bases and J shed 2 bases, with 15 bases lying between them. Germline V lookup: CDR1 ENHRY, CDR2 SYGVKD. This CDR3 spans 17 amino acids. The CDR3 spells CAISESSETDFTDTQYF. For the CDR3, the DNA is TGTGCCATCAGTGAGTCGTCCGAGACAGATTTCACAGATACGCAGTATTTT.

The rearrangement uses TRBV5-1 and TRBJ2-3; 10 nucleotides agree with TRBD2. With 0 bases clipped from V and 6 bases from J, the junction kept 1 base outside the gene matches. Germline V gene sequence: CDR1 SGHRS, CDR2 YFSETQ. The CDR3 is made up of 14 amino acids. CDR3 amino acids: CASSLELAGDTQYF. The CDR3 DNA reads as TGCGCCAGCAGCTTGGAACTAGCGGGGGATACGCAGTATTTT.

This chain uses TRBV30 with TRBJ1-5; D unresolved. This CDR3 region has 14 residues. With 0 bases removed from V and 0 bases from J, the gap between germline ends came to 6 bases. CDR1 GTSNPN and CDR2 SVGIG come from the germline V gene (reference sequence). CDR3 loop: CAWSVSYSNQPQHF. DNA for the CDR3: TGTGCCTGGAGTGTCTCCTATAGCAATCAGCCCCAGCATTTT.

The chain links TRBV5-5 to TRBJ1-3, with a tentative D call TRBD1 (6 bases). The CDR3 spans 15 residues. From germline, CDR1 is SGHKS and CDR2 YYEKEE (reference sequence). V was shortened by 6 bases and J by 2 bases, with 15 bases between the two germline ends. In DNA, the CDR3 is TGTGCCAGCACCGAACAGGGTACTGCTGGAAACACCATATATTTT. The encoded protein is CASTEQGTAGNTIYF.

The V call is TRBV18, the J call TRBJ1-4; 7 nucleotides line up with TRBD1. The CDR3 loop spans 15 amino acids. V was clipped by 6 bases and J by 4 bases; unmatched bases: 8. Germline CDR1 reads KGHSH; CDR2 reads LQKENI. Here the CDR3 DNA reads TGTGCCAGCTCGCCCGGACAGGAGTATAATGAAAAACTGTTTTTT. Translation: CASSPGQEYNEKLFF.

The CDR3 reads CASQKTGLNSYEQYF. In nucleotides, the CDR3 is TGTGCCAGCCAGAAGACAGGGCTAAATTCCTACGAGCAGTACTTC. The chain uses TRBV19 and TRBJ2-7; TRBD1 agrees at 7 bases. CDR3 length: 15 residues. CDR1 LNHDA and CDR2 SQIVND come from the germline V gene (reference sequence). Unmatched junction bases numbered 12, after V lost 9 bases and J lost 1 base.

CDR3 amino acids: CAISESVGTSGDYEQYF. DNA of the CDR3: TGTGCCATCAGTGAAAGTGTGGGGACTAGCGGGGACTACGAGCAGTACTTC. J is TRBJ2-7 and V is TRBV10-3, with 13 bases identical to TRBD2. The CDR3 spans 17 residues. V was pared by 3 bases and J by 3 bases, with 8 bases of the junction left unmatched. Germline-derived CDR1 and CDR2 are ENHRY and SYGVKD.

The chain carries TRBV7-8 and TRBJ2-7; 8 bases fit TRBD1. Trimming removed 4 bases from V and 1 base from J; junction bases left unmatched: 3. The V gene's germline CDR1 is SGHVS and CDR2 FQNEAQ. This CDR3 spans 14 amino acids. The CDR3 loop is CASSWDRTSYEQYF. CDR3 DNA: TGTGCCAGCAGCTGGGACAGGACTTCCTACGAGCAGTACTTC.

The chain carries TRBV27 and TRBJ1-3; D call uncertain. Trimming took 8 bases from V and 2 from J, leaving 16 bases between them. CDR1 MNHEY and CDR2 SMNVEV come from the germline V gene (reference sequence). The CDR3 has 15 residues. CDR3 nucleotides: TGTGCCAGCTCGCTGGACCTCGGGGCTGGAAACACCATATATTTT. Protein sequence: CASSLDLGAGNTIYF.

The V and J genes are TRBV5-1 and TRBJ2-4, with D maybe TRBD2 (5 bases). This CDR3 region has 17 residues. Trimming took 1 base from V and 1 from J, leaving 15 bases between them. Germline values: CDR1 SGHRS, CDR2 YFSETQ. In DNA form, the CDR3 reads TGCGCCAGCAGCTTGTTTCCCGCGGGCGGGGCCAAAAACATTCAGTACTTC. This sequence encodes CASSLFPAGGAKNIQYF.

The chain uses TRBV4-3 and TRBJ2-4, with a possible D match to TRBD1 (6 bases). V was pared by 2 bases and J by 10 bases, with 15 bases between. CDR3 length equals 14 residues. CDR1 is LGHNA and CDR2 is YSLEER in the germline V gene. The CDR3 loop is CASSQKYLDRIQYF. CDR3 DNA: TGCGCCAGCAGCCAAAAATACCTGGACAGAATTCAGTACTTC.

The rearrangement joins TRBV10-3 to TRBJ1-2; TRBD1 matches 8 bases. CDR1 ENHRY and CDR2 SYGVKD come from the germline V gene. J was trimmed by 7 bases and V by 6 bases; bases with no gene match: 13. The CDR3 consists of 15 residues. The CDR3 sequence is CAIRKPLTGEGGYTF. The CDR3 DNA follows: TGTGCCATCAGGAAGCCCCTGACAGGGGAGGGTGGCTACACCTTC.

V gene TRBV2 combines with J gene TRBJ2-3; 7 nucleotides align to TRBD2. V dropped 8 bases and J dropped 4; count of bases not matched to a gene: 9. Germline CDR1 and CDR2: SNHLY and FYNNEI. This CDR3 contains 14 residues. The CDR3 DNA is TGTGCCAGCCCGGGCGCCCGGGAGGCAGATACGCAGTATTTT. Translated, it gives CASPGAREADTQYF. The whole variable domain, filled in from reference TRBV2 and TRBJ2-3, reads EPEVTQTPSHQVTQMGQEVILRCVPISNHLYFYWYRQILGQKVEFLVSFYNNEISEKSEIFDDQFSVERPDGSNFTLKIRSTKLEDSAMYFCASPGAREADTQYFGPGTRLTVL.

This chain joins TRBV27 and TRBJ1-5; 8 bases map to TRBD1. Germline CDR1 and CDR2: MNHEY and SMNVEV (reference sequence). CDR3 length: 17 residues. V lost 5 bases, J lost 0 bases, and 9 bases stayed unmatched. In DNA form, the CDR3 reads TGTGCCAGCAGTACGTCACAGGGGGACCTTAGCAATCAGCCCCAGCATTTT. It yields the protein CASSTSQGDLSNQPQHF.

V gene TRBV29-1 combines with J gene TRBJ2-1; a possible D gene is TRBD1 (5 bases). Germline assignment: CDR1 SQVTM and CDR2 ANQGSEA. The germline V and J ends were trimmed by 7 bases and 4 bases, with 11 bases remaining between them. The CDR3 is 12 residues long. The CDR3 bases are TGCAGCGCGATAACAGGTTACAATGAGCAGTTCTTC. Protein sequence: CSAITGYNEQFF.